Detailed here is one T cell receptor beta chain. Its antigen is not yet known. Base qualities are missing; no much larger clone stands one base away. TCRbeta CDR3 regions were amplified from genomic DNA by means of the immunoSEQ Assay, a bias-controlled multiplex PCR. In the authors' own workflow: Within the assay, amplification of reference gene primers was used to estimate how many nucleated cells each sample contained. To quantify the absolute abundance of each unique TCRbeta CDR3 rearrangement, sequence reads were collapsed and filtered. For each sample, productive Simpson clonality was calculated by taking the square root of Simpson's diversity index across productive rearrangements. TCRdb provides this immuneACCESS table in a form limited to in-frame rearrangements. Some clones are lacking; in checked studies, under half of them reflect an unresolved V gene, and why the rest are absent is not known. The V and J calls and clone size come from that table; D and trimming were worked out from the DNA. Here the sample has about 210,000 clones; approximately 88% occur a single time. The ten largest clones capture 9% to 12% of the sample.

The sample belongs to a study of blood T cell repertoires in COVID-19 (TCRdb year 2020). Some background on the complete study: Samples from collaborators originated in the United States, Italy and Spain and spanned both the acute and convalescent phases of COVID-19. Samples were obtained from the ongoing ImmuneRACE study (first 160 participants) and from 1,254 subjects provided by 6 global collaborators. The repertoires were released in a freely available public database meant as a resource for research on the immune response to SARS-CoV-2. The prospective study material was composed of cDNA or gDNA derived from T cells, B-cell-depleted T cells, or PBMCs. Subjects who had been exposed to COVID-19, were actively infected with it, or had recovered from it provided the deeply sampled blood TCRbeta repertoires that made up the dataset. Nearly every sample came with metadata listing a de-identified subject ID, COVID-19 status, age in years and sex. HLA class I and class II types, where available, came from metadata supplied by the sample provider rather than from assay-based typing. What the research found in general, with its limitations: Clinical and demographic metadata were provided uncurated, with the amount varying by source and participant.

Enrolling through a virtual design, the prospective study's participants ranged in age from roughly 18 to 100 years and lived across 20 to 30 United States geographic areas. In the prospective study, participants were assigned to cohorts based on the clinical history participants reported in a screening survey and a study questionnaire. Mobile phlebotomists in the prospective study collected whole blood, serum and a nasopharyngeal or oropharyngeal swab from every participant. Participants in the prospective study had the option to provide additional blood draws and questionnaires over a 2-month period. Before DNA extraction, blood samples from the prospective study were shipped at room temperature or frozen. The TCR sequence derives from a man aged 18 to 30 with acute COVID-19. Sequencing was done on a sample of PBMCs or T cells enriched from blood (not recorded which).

The sequence in DNA is TGTGCCAGCAGCCAAGATTCCGGGAGGGGGTACAATGAGCAGTTCTTC. Translated, it reads CASSQDSGRGYNEQFF. This sequence uses TRBV3-1 (or the pseudogene TRBV3-2) and TRBJ2-1, with TRBD2 identical over 8 junction bases. Reading the germline V gene (reference sequence) gives CDR1 LGHDT and CDR2 YNNKEL. The CDR3 has 16 amino acids, counting the end cysteine and phenylalanine. Only the CDR3 region is kept as DNA, spanning 48 bases read in frame from base 1. V is pruned by 0 bases and J by 4 bases, leaving 5 bases of the junction without a gene match.